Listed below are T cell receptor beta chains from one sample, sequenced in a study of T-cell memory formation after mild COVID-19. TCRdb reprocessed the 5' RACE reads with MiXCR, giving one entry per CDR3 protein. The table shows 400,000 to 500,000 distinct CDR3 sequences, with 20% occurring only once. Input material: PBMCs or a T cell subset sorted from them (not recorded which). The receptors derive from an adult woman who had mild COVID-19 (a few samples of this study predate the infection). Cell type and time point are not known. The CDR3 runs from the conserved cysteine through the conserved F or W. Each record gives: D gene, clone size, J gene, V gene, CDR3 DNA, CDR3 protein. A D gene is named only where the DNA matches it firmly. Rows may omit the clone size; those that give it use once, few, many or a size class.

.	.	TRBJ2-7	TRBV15	TGTGCCACCAGCCCTGATCGGGGGTTCTCCTACGAGCAGTACTTC	CATSPDRGFSYEQYF
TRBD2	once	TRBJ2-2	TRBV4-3	TGCGCCAGCAGCCACACACTCGCGGGAGTAATCTACACCGGGGAGCTGTTTTTT	CASSHTLAGVIYTGELFF
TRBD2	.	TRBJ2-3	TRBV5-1	TGCGCCAGCGGGGCTAGCGGGAGTAGCACAGATACGCAGTATTTT	CASGASGSSTDTQYF
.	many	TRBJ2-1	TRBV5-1	TGCGCCAGCAGCTTGGATTGGGGATATGAGCAGTTCTTC	CASSLDWGYEQFF
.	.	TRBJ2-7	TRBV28	TGTGCCAGCAGTTTAAGGATTGGGGTAACAGGCCCCAAGTTCGCCGAGCAGTACTTC	CASSLRIGVTGPKFAEQYF
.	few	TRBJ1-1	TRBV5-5	TGTGCCAGCAGCTTCAGGATGCCGGAGAACACTGAAGCTTTCTTT	CASSFRMPENTEAFF
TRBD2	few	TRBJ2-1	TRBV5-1	TGCGCCAGCAGAAGAGATCCGGGACTAACGTACAATGAGCAGTTCTTC	CASRRDPGLTYNEQFF
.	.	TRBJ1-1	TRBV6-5	TGTGCCAGCAAATCGATAGGGAGCACTGAAGCTTTCTTT	CASKSIGSTEAFF
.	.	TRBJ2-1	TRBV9	TGTGCCAGCAGCGTAGCTACTGGGTTGGGCGGCGATGAGCAGTTCTTC	CASSVATGLGGDEQFF
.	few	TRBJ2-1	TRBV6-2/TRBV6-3	TGTGCCAGCACCAGGGAACTAGTTGGTGAGCAGTTCTTC	CASTRELVGEQFF
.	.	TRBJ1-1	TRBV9	TGTGCCAGCAGCGGTCGCGGGCAAGGGGACACTGAAGCTTTCTTT	CASSGRGQGDTEAFF
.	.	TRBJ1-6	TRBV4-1	TGCGCCAGCAGCCGAGGTTGGGCGGAGAATTCACCCCTCCACTTT	CASSRGWAENSPLHF
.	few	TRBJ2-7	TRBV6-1	TGTGCCAGCAGTGAAGGGGAAGCCTACGAGCAGTACTTC	CASSEGEAYEQYF
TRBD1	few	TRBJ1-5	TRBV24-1	TGTGCCACCAGTGAAAGACAGGGGCAGCCCCAGCATTTT	CATSERQGQPQHF
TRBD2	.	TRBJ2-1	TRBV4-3	TGCGCCAGCAGCCAAGAACTAGCGGCCTCCTACAATGAGCAGTTCTTC	CASSQELAASYNEQFF
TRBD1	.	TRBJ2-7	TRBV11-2	TGTGCCAGCAGCACGGGACAGAGATACGAGCAGTACTTC	CASSTGQRYEQYF
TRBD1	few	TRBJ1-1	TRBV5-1	TGCGCCAGCAGCTTGTTTCCAGGGGGGAGCACTGAAGCTTTCTTT	CASSLFPGGSTEAFF
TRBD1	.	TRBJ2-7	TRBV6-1	TGTGCCAGCAGTGAAGCGGGGACAGGGGGCAGAGAGCAGTACTTC	CASSEAGTGGREQYF
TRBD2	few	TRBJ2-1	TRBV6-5	TGTGCCAGCAGTTACTCGAGATTAGCGGGGCTCAATGAGCAGTTCTTC	CASSYSRLAGLNEQFF
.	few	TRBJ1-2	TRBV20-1	TGCAGTGCTATGCGAGACACAACTAACTATGGCTACACCTTC	CSAMRDTTNYGYTF
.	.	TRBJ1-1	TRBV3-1	TGTGCCAGCAGCCCTTTCGAGAGGCGGACTGAAGCTTTCTTT	CASSPFERRTEAFF
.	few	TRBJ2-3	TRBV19	TGTGCCAGTAGTATAGTAGACGCCCGGCGTACGCAGTATTTT	CASSIVDARRTQYF
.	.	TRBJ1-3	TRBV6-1	TGTGCCAGCAGTGAATTTGACAATGGGGCTGGAAACACCATATATTTT	CASSEFDNGAGNTIYF
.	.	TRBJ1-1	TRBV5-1	TGCGCCAGCAGAGGGATCGGGACTGAAGCTTTCTTT	CASRGIGTEAFF
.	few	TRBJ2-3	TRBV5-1	TGCGCCAGCAGCTTGGCTGGCGGGACTAGCACAGATACGCAGTATTTT	CASSLAGGTSTDTQYF
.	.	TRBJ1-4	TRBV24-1	TGTGCCACCAGTGAGGGGATCTATGAAAAACTGTTTTTT	CATSEGIYEKLFF
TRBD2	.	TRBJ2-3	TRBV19	TGTGCCAGTTCTACTAGCGGAAACACAGATACGCAGTATTTT	CASSTSGNTDTQYF
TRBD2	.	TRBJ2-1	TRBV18	TGTGCCAGCTCACCACCAGGAACTAGCGGGCCCGGGGAGCAGTTCTTC	CASSPPGTSGPGEQFF
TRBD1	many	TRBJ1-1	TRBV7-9	TGTGCCAGCAGCCCCCGGACAGGGGGCACTGAAGCTTTCTTT	CASSPRTGGTEAFF
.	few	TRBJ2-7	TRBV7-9	TGTGCCAGCAGCCTCCTCGGGACATCCAATTACGAGCAGTACTTC	CASSLLGTSNYEQYF
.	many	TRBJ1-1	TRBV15	TGTGCCACCGCCTTGGATGAGGGGAGGACTGAAGCTTTCTTT	CATALDEGRTEAFF
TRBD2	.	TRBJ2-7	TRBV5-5	TGTGCCAGCAGCTTGTCCCGAACTAGCGGAACTTACGAGCAGTACTTC	CASSLSRTSGTYEQYF
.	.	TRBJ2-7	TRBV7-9	TGTGCCAGCGCCACAGGTTACGAGCAGTACTTC	CASATGYEQYF
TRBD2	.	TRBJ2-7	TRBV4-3	TGCGCCAGCAGCCAGGACCTAGCGGGAGCATCCTACGAGCAGTACTTC	CASSQDLAGASYEQYF
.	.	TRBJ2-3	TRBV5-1	TGCGCCAGCAGCTTGGAATCCGAGGGACACACGCAGTATTTT	CASSLESEGHTQYF
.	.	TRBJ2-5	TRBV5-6	TGTGCCAGCAGCTGGTCCGAGACCCAGTACTTC	CASSWSETQYF
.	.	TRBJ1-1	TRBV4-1	TGCGCCAGCATTGGGCAGGGAATCACTGAAGCTTTCTTT	CASIGQGITEAFF
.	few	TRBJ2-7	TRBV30	TGTGCCTGGAGTGTACCAGCAGGTTTGGCGTCCTACGAGCAGTACTTC	CAWSVPAGLASYEQYF
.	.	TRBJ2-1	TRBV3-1	TGTGCCAGCAGCCAAGAGACGGATCCCTGGGGCAATGAGCAGTTCTTC	CASSQETDPWGNEQFF
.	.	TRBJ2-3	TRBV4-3	TGCGCCAGCAGCCAGGAAGATACGCAGTATTTT	CASSQEDTQYF
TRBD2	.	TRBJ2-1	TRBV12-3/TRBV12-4	TGTGCCAGCAGTGTATCGCCGGGACAGGGACTAGCGGGAGGGCTTAATGAGCAGTTCTTC	CASSVSPGQGLAGGLNEQFF
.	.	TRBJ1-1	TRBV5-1	TGCGCCAGCAGCCCCTGGAAGGGGACCCGAGGTAACACTGAAGCTTTCTTT	CASSPWKGTRGNTEAFF